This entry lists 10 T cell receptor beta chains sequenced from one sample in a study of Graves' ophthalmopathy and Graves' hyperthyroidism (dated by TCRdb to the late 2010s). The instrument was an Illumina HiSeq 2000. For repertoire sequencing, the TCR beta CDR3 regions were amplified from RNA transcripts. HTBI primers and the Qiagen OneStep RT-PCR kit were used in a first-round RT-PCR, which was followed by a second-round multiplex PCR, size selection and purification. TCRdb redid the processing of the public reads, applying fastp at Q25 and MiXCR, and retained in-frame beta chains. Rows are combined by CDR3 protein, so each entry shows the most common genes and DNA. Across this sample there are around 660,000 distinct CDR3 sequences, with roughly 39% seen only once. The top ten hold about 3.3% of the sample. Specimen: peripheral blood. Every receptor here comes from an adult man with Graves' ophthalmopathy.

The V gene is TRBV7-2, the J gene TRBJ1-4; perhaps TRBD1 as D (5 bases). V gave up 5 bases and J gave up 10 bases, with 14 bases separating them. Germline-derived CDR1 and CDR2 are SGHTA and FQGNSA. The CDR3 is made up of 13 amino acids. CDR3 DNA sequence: TGTGCCAGCAGCGTAGGGTACGGGGGAAAACTGTTTTTT. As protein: CASSVGYGGKLFF. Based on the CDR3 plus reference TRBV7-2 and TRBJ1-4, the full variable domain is GAGVSQSPSNKVTEKGKDVELRCDPISGHTALYWYRQSLGQGLEFLIYFQGNSAPDKSGLPSDRFSAERTGGSVSTLTIQRTQQEDSAVYLCASSVGYGGKLFFGSGTQLSVL.

The CDR3 DNA reads as TGTGCCAGTAGTATAGTTTACGCCTCAGACTCCTACAATGAGCAGTTCTTC. This translates into CASSIVYASDSYNEQFF. The chain uses TRBV19 and TRBJ2-1; D gene ambiguous. The CDR3 has 17 residues. Trimming left V 1 base short and J 0 bases short, with 13 bases between. CDR1 LNHDA and CDR2 SQIVND come from the germline V gene (reference sequence).

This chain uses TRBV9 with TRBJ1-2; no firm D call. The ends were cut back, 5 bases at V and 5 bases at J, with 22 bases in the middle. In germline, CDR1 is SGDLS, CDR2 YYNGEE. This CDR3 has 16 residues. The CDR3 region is CASSYPSWAPLYGYTF. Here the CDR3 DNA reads TGTGCCAGCAGTTACCCCTCCTGGGCCCCACTGTATGGCTACACCTTC.

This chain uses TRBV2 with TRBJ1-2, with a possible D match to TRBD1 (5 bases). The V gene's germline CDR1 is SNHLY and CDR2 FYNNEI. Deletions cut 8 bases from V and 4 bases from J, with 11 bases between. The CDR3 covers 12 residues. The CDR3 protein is CASRNQGYGYTF. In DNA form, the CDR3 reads TGTGCCAGCCGAAACCAGGGCTATGGCTACACCTTC. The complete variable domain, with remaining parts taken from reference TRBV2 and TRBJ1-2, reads EPEVTQTPSHQVTQMGQEVILRCVPISNHLYFYWYRQILGQKVEFLVSFYNNEISEKSEIFDDQFSVERPDGSNFTLKIRSTKLEDSAMYFCASRNQGYGYTFGSGTRLTVV.

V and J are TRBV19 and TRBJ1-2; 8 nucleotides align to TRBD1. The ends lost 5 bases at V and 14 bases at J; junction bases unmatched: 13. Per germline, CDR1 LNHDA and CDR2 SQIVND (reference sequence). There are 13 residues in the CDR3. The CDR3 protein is CASSSGTGGSTTF. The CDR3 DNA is TGTGCCAGTAGTTCCGGGACAGGAGGGTCTACAACCTTC. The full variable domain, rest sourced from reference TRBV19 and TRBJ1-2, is DGGITQSPKYLFRKEGQNVTLSCEQNLNHDAMYWYRQDPGQGLRLIYYSQIVNDFQKGDIAEGYSVSREKKESFPLTVTSAQKNPTAFYLCASSSGTGGSTTFGSGTRLTVV.

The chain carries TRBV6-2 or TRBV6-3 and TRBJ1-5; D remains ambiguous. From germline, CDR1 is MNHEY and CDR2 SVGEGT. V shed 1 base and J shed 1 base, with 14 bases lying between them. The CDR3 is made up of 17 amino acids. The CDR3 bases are TGTGCCAGCAGTTACTGGTTTACGGGTTCGAGCAATCAGCCCCAGCATTTT. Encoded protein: CASSYWFTGSSNQPQHF.

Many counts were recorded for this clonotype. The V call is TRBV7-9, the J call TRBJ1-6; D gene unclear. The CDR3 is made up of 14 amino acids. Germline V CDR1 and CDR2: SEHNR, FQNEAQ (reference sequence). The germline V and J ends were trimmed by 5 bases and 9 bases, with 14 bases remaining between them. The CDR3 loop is CASSPTLEGSPLHF. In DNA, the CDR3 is TGTGCCAGCAGCCCCACCTTGGAGGGTTCACCCCTCCACTTT.

The CDR3 DNA is TGTGCCAGCAGCCAAGATGGAGACAGGGTGGAGGAGGCCCAGTACTTC. Translating gives CASSQDGDRVEEAQYF. The chain has TRBV5-4 and TRBJ2-5; 7 bases agree with TRBD1. This CDR3 has 16 residues. V lost 4 bases to trimming and J lost 9 bases; unmatched junction nucleotides: 18. CDR1 is SGHNT, CDR2 YYREEE, per germline (reference sequence).

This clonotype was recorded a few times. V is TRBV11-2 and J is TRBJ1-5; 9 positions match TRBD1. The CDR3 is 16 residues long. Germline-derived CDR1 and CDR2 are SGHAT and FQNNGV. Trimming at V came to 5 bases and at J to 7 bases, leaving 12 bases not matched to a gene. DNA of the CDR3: TGTGCCAGCAGCCCGATGGGGACAGGGAGTAACCAGCCCCAGCATTTT. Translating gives CASSPMGTGSNQPQHF.

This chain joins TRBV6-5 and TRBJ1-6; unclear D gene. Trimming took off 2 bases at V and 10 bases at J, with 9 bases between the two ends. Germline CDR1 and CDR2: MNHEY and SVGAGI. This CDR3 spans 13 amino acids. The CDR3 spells CASSYRWESPLHF. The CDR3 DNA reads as TGTGCCAGCAGTTACCGGTGGGAGTCACCCCTCCACTTT.